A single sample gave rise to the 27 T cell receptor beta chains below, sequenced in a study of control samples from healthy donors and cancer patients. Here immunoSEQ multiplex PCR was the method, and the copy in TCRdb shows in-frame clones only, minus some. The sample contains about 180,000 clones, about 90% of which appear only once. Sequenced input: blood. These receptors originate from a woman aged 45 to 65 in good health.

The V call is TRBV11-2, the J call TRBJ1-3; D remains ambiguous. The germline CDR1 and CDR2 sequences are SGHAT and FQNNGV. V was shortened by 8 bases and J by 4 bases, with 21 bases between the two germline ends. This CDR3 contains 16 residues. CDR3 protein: CASAFNIRGGGNTIYF. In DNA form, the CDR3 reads TGTGCCAGCGCCTTTAACATCCGGGGTGGAGGAAACACCATATATTTT.

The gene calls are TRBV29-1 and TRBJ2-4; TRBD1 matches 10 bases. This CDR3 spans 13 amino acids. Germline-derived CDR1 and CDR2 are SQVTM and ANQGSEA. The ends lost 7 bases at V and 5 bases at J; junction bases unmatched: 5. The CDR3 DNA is TGCAGCGGACAGGGGGCGCTGGAAAACATTCAGTACTTC. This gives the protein CSGQGALENIQYF.

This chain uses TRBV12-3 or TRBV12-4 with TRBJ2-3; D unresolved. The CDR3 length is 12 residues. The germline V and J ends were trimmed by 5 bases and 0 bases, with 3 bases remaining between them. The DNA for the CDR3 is TGTGCCAGCAGTCCCAGCACAGATACGCAGTATTTT. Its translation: CASSPSTDTQYF.

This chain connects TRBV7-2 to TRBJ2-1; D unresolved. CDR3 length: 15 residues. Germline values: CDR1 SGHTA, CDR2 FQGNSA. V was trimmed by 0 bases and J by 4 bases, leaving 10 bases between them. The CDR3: CASSLAGTRYNEQFF. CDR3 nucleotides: TGTGCCAGCAGCTTAGCAGGCACTCGATACAATGAGCAGTTCTTC.

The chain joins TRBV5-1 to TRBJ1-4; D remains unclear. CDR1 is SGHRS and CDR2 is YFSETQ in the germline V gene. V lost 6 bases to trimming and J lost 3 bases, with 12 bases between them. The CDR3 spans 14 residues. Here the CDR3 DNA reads TGCGCCAGCAAGTCGTCCGGCGCTAATGAAAAACTGTTTTTT. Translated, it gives CASKSSGANEKLFF.

The CDR3 here is CASSLAPPLIRGNEQFF. The DNA for the CDR3 is TGTGCCAGCAGCTTAGCCCCTCCACTAATCCGAGGGAATGAGCAGTTCTTC. This rearrangement joins TRBV7-2 to TRBJ2-1, with D perhaps matching TRBD2 (5 bases). Germline V gene data show CDR1 as SGHTA and CDR2 as FQGNSA. The CDR3 extends over 17 amino acids. Trimming shortened V by 0 bases and J by 7 bases, and 19 bases separated the two germline ends.

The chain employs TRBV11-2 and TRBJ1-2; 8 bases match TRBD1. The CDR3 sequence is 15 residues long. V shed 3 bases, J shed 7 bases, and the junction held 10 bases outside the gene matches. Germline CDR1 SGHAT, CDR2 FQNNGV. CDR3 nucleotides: TGTGCCAGCAGCTTCGGTGGCCAGGGGGCCGCTGGCTACACCTTC. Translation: CASSFGGQGAAGYTF.

This chain's CDR3 is CSVEGLASGNTIYF. CDR3 in DNA: TGCAGCGTTGAGGGACTTGCCTCTGGAAACACCATATATTTT. The chain couples TRBV29-1 to TRBJ1-3, with a possible D match to TRBD1 (5 bases). V was clipped by 3 bases and J by 0 bases, with 9 bases between them. This CDR3 region has 14 residues. CDR1 and CDR2 (germline): SQVTM, ANQGSEA.

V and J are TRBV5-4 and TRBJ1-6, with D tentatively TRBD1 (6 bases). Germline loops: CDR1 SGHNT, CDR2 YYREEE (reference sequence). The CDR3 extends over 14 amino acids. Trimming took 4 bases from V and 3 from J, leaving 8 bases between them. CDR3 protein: CASSRDIYNSPLHF. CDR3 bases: TGTGCCAGCAGCCGGGACATCTATAATTCACCCCTCCACTTT.

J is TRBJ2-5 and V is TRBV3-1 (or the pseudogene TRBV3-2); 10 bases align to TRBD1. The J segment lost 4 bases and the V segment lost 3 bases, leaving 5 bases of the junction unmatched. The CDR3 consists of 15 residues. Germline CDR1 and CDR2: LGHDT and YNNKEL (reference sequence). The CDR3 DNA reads TGTGCCAGCAGCCATAGGGGACAGGGGCGAGAGACCCAGTACTTC. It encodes CASSHRGQGRETQYF.

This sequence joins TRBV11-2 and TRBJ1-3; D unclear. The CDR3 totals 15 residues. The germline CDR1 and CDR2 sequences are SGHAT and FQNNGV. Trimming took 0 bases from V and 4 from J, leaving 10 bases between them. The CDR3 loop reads CASSLDRQPGNTIYF. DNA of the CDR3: TGTGCCAGCAGCTTAGATCGACAACCCGGAAACACCATATATTTT.

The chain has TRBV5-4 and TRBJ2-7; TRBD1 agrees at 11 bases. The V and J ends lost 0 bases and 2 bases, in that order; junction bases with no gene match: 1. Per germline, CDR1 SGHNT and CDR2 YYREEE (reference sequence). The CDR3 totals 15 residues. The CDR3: CASSLGGQGAYEQYF. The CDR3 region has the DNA TGTGCCAGCAGCTTGGGGGGACAGGGGGCCTACGAGCAGTACTTC.

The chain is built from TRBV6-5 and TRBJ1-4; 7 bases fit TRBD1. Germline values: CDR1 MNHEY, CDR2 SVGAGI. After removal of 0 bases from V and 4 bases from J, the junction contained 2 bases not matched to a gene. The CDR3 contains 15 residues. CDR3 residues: CASSYSGTDNEKLFF. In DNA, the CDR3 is TGTGCCAGCAGTTACTCTGGGACAGATAATGAAAAACTGTTTTTT.

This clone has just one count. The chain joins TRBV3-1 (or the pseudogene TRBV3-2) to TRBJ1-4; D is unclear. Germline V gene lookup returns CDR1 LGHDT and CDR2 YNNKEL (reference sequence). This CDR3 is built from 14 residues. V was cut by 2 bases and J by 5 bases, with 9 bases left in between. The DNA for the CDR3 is TGTGCCAGCAGCCAACGGGGAGTAAATGAAAAACTGTTTTTT. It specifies CASSQRGVNEKLFF.

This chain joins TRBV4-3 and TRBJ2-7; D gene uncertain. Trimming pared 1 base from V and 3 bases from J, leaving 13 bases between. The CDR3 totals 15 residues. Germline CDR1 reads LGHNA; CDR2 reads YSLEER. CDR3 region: CASSQALRSRYEQYF. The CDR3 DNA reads TGCGCCAGCAGCCAAGCTTTACGTTCCCGCTACGAGCAGTACTTC.

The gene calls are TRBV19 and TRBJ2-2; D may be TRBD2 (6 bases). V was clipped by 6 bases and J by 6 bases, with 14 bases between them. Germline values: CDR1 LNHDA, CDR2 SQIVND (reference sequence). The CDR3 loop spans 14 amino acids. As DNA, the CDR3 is TGTGCCAGTAGCCGACGACTAGTATCCGGGGAGCTGTTTTTT. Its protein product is CASSRRLVSGELFF.

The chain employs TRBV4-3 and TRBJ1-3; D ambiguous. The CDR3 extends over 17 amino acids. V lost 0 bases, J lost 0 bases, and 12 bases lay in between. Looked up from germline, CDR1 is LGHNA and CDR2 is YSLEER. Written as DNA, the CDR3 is TGCGCCAGCAGCCAAGATGTGCACCCCAGCTCTGGAAACACCATATATTTT. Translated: CASSQDVHPSSGNTIYF.

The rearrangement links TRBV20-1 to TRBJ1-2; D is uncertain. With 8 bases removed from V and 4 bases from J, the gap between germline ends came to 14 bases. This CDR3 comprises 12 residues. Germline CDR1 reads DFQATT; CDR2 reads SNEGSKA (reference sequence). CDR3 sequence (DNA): TGCAGTTCTACTGACCTGACCTATGGCTACACCTTC. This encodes CSSTDLTYGYTF.

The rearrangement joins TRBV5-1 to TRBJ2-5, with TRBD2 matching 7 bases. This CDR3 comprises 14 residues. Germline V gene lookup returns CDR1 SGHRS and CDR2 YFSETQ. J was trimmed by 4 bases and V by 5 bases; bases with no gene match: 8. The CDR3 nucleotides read TGCGCCAGCAGGGAGGAAGCGGGAATAGAGACCCAGTACTTC. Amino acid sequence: CASREEAGIETQYF.

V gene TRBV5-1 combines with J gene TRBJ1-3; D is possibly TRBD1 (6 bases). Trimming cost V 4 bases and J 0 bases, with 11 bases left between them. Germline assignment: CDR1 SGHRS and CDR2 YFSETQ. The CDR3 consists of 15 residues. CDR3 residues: CASSPDSPSGNTIYF. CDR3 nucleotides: TGCGCCAGCAGCCCGGACAGCCCCTCTGGAAACACCATATATTTT.

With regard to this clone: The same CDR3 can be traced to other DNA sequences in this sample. The DNA for the CDR3 is TGTGCCAGCAGTGGGGACTCCTTCTCCTACGAGCAGTACTTC. Translating gives CASSGDSFSYEQYF. The chain couples TRBV28 to TRBJ2-7, with a tentative D call TRBD2 (6 bases). Trimming pared 5 bases from V and 0 bases from J, leaving 11 bases between. Germline-derived CDR1 and CDR2 are MDHEN and SYDVKM. This CDR3 has 14 amino acids. The full variable domain, with the rest looked up from reference TRBV28 and TRBJ2-7, is DVKVTQSSRYLVKRTGEKVFLECVQDMDHENMFWYRQDPGLGLRLIYFSYDVKMKEKGDIPEGYSVSREKKERFSLILESASTNQTSMYLCASSGDSFSYEQYFGPGTRLTVT.

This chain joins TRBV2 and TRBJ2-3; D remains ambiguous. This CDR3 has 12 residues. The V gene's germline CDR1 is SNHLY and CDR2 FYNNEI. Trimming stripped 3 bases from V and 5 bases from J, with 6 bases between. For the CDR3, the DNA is TGTGCCAGCAGTGATTCGGGAGATACGCAGTATTTT. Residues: CASSDSGDTQYF.

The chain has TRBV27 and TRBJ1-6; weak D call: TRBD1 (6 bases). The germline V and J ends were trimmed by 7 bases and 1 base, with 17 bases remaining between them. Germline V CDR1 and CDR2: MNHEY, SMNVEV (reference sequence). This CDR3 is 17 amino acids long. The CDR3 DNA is TGTGCCAGCACCCCCAGGGGAATCGGTTCCTATAATTCACCCCTCCACTTT. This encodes CASTPRGIGSYNSPLHF.

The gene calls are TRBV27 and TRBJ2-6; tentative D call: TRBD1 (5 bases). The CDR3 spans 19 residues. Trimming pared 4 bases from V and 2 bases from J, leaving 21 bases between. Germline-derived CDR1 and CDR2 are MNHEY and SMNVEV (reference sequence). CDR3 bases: TGTGCCAGCAGTTCGTTTGATGGGGCAGGAGCTACTGGGGCCAACGTCCTGACTTTC. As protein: CASSSFDGAGATGANVLTF.

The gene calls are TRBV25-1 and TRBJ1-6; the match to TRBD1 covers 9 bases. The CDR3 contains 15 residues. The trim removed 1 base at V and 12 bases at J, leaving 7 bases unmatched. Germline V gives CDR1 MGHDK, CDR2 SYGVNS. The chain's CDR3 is CASSEWRDREGPLHF. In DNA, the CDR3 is TGTGCCAGCAGTGAATGGCGGGACAGGGAAGGACCCCTCCACTTT. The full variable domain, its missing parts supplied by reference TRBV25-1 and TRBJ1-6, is EADIYQTPRYLVIGTGKKITLECSQTMGHDKMYWYQQDPGMELHLIHYSYGVNSTEKGDLSSESTVSRIRTEHFPLTLESARPSHTSQYLCASSEWRDREGPLHFGNGTRLTVT.

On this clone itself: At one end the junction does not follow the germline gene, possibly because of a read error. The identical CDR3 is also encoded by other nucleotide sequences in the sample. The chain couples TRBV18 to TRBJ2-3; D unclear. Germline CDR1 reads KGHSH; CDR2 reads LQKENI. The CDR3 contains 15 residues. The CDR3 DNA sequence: TGTGCCAGCTCGCCACAACTTACCAATTGGGATACGCAGTATTTT. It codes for CASSPQLTNWDTQYF.

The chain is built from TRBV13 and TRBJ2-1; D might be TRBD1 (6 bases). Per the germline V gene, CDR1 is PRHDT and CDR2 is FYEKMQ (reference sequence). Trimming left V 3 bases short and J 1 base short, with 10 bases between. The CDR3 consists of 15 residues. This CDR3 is CASSFTGISYNEQFF. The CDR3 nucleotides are TGTGCCAGCAGCTTTACAGGGATTTCCTACAATGAGCAGTTCTTC.